The clone carrying this T cell receptor (beta chain) was detected only a few times. Its target is unknown. The CDR3 covers 14 residues. Germline V gene sequence: CDR1 MGHRA, CDR2 YSYEKL. With 0 bases removed from V and 7 bases from J, the gap between germline ends came to 12 bases. This specimen belongs to a study of T cell clones after liver transplantation. Study context: Post-transplant blood was tracked for graft-donor-reactive T cell clones identified in a pre-transplant mixed lymphocyte reaction. Findings and limits, study-wide: A larger donor-reactive than third-party decline suggested partial antigen-specific deletion.

Profiled with immunoSEQ multiplex PCR; TCRdb holds only in-frame clones, not every one. The table lists 2,500 to 3,000 clones, roughly 25% of them singletons. Alloreactive TCRbeta sequences came from sequencing proliferating CFSE-low cells in the MLR. Graft donor PBMCs, splenocytes, lymph-node cells, or third-party PBMCs stimulated pre-transplant recipient cells. This chain uses TRBV4-1 with TRBJ1-2; D is uncertain. This receptor was obtained from a human patient who received a liver transplant. Among the T cells, some may be from the graft donor. The sequenced sample consisted of CD4+ T cells from PBMCs cultured with third-party cells. The CDR3 loop is CASSQDRPTSGYTF. The CDR3, as DNA: TGCGCCAGCAGCCAAGACAGGCCAACCTCTGGCTACACCTTC.